The 19 T cell receptor beta chains below were found in one sample sequenced in a study of blood T cells in healthy people across ages. Combining a sample-barcoded 5' primer with a J-beta primer mix, a second PCR ran for roughly 7 to 12 cycles. Via MiXCR, TCRdb re-called the 5' RACE reads, giving one row per CDR3 protein. The profile shows under 850,000 distinct CDR3 sequences, roughly 35% of them singletons. The sample was blood. These receptors came from a man younger than 35 in good health.

This clonotype was counted between two and nine times. V gene TRBV6-2 or TRBV6-3 combines with J gene TRBJ2-1; TRBD1 might be the D (5 bases). Germline assignment: CDR1 MNHEY and CDR2 SVGEGT. The CDR3 consists of 15 residues. V dropped 2 bases and J dropped 2 bases, with 10 bases sitting between them. This CDR3 reads CASSYRTFTYNEQFF. The CDR3 DNA sequence: TGTGCCAGCAGTTACCGGACATTTACCTACAATGAGCAGTTCTTC.

This clonotype was counted a few times. The chain couples TRBV4-1 to TRBJ2-1, with D tentatively TRBD1 (5 bases). V lost 0 bases and J 4 bases, leaving 13 bases between the germline ends. Germline V lookup: CDR1 MGHRA, CDR2 YSYEKL. The length of the CDR3 is 16 residues. In DNA, the CDR3 is TGCGCCAGCAGCCAAGAATGGGCCAGGGTTTACAATGAGCAGTTCTTC. This codes for CASSQEWARVYNEQFF.

This clonotype was observed a few times. V is TRBV12-3 or TRBV12-4 and J is TRBJ1-1, with D unresolved. Deletions cut 6 bases from V and 5 bases from J, with 10 bases between. CDR3 length: 12 amino acids. The CDR3 region has the DNA TGTGCCAGCAGGCCAGACAATACTGAAGCTTTCTTT. Residues: CASRPDNTEAFF.

This chain connects TRBV5-1 to TRBJ1-1; tentative D call: TRBD1 (5 bases). Trimming shortened V by 0 bases and J by 2 bases, and 11 bases separated the two germline ends. This CDR3 spans 15 amino acids. Looked up from germline, CDR1 is SGHRS and CDR2 is YFSETQ. The chain's CDR3 is CASSLEARANTEAFF. DNA of the CDR3: TGCGCCAGCAGCTTGGAAGCCAGGGCCAACACTGAAGCTTTCTTT.

The CDR3 nucleotides read TGTGCCAGCAGCTTGGCATACGACTCCTACGAGCAGTACTTC. Encoded protein: CASSLAYDSYEQYF. V gene TRBV2 combines with J gene TRBJ2-7; D call uncertain. CDR3 length equals 14 residues. The ends were cut back, 6 bases at V and 0 bases at J, with 12 bases in the middle. Germline V lookup: CDR1 SNHLY, CDR2 FYNNEI.

The V gene is TRBV9, the J gene TRBJ2-7; 9 bases align to TRBD1. The trim removed 3 bases at V and 7 bases at J, leaving 11 bases unmatched. Germline lookup yields CDR1 SGDLS and CDR2 YYNGEE. This CDR3 spans 15 amino acids. The DNA of the CDR3 is TGTGCCAGCAGCGCGGGACAGGGAGTACACAATGAGCAGTACTTC. Translating it yields CASSAGQGVHNEQYF.

The gene calls are TRBV7-9 and TRBJ2-6; TRBD1 matches 8 bases. The J segment lost 2 bases and the V segment lost 2 bases, leaving 2 bases of the junction unmatched. CDR1 and CDR2 (germline): SEHNR, FQNEAQ (reference sequence). This CDR3 comprises 16 residues. The CDR3 DNA reads as TGTGCCAGCAGCTTACTCAGGGGGCCTGGGGCCAACGTCCTGACTTTC. Translating gives CASSLLRGPGANVLTF.

The chain combines TRBV12-3 or TRBV12-4 with TRBJ1-5; no reliable D call. The CDR3 covers 13 residues. Deletions cut 7 bases from V and 4 bases from J, with 11 bases between. The CDR3 nucleotides read TGTGCCAGCACCGGCGGACCAAATCAGCCCCAGCATTTT. It codes for CASTGGPNQPQHF.

This sequence joins TRBV10-3 and TRBJ2-3, with 13 bases lining up with TRBD2. CDR1 ENHRY and CDR2 SYGVKD come from the germline V gene. This CDR3 contains 17 residues. The junction had 9 bases not matched to a gene; V was cut back by 5 bases and J by 4 bases. This CDR3 reads CAISTSGGGFRSDTQYF. DNA for the CDR3: TGTGCCATCAGTACTAGCGGGGGGGGGTTTCGGTCAGATACGCAGTATTTT.

This clonotype was seen a few times. V gene TRBV20-1 combines with J gene TRBJ2-5; D is perhaps TRBD2 (5 bases). Trimming cost V 1 base and J 5 bases, with 11 bases left between them. The CDR3 consists of 13 residues. Germline-derived CDR1 and CDR2 are DFQATT and SNEGSKA (reference sequence). DNA for the CDR3: TGCAGTGCTAGAGGCGGGCGGCCGGAGACCCAGTACTTC. This translates into CSARGGRPETQYF.

The chain uses TRBV13 and TRBJ2-3; 13 bases fit TRBD2. There are 16 residues in the CDR3. Trimming at V came to 5 bases and at J to 6 bases, leaving 8 bases not matched to a gene. Germline V CDR1 and CDR2: PRHDT, FYEKMQ (reference sequence). DNA of the CDR3: TGTGCCAGCAGCCCACTCGGACTAGCGGGGGAGGATACGCAGTATTTT. Its protein product is CASSPLGLAGEDTQYF.

This clonotype came up many times. V and J are TRBV12-3 or TRBV12-4 and TRBJ2-1, with D possibly called TRBD1 or TRBD2 (6 bases each). Trimming removed 7 bases at V and 7 bases at J, with 17 bases between. CDR3 length: 14 amino acids. This chain's CDR3 is CASTFWGAVNEQFF. In nucleotides, the CDR3 is TGTGCCAGCACCTTCTGGGGGGCCGTAAATGAGCAGTTCTTC.

In this sample, this clonotype turned up many times. This chain connects TRBV12-3 or TRBV12-4 to TRBJ2-7; the match to TRBD1 covers 8 bases. The CDR3 is 16 residues long. V lost 6 bases, J lost 2 bases, and 12 bases stayed unmatched. The CDR3 protein is CASSLGQGSPTYEQYF. The DNA for the CDR3 is TGTGCCAGCAGCCTAGGACAGGGTTCTCCTACCTACGAGCAGTACTTC.

This clonotype was seen ten or more times. The V and J genes are TRBV7-9 and TRBJ2-7; D assignment may be TRBD1 or TRBD2 (5 bases each). Germline V CDR1 and CDR2: SEHNR, FQNEAQ (reference sequence). The CDR3 contains 14 residues. Trimming pared 5 bases from V and 6 bases from J, leaving 17 bases between. CDR3 sequence reads: CASSAGTLPFEQYF. For the CDR3, the DNA is TGTGCCAGCAGCGCCGGGACCCTACCGTTCGAGCAGTACTTC. Combining the CDR3 with reference TRBV7-9 and TRBJ2-7 gives the whole variable domain DTGVSQNPRHKITKRGQNVTFRCDPISEHNRLYWYRQTLGQGPEFLTYFQNEAQLEKSRLLSDRFSAERPKGSFSTLEIQRTEQGDSAMYLCASSAGTLPFEQYFGPGTRLTVT.

The J gene is TRBJ2-7, the V gene TRBV2; 11 nucleotides line up with TRBD2. The germline V gene has CDR1 SNHLY and CDR2 FYNNEI. J gave up 6 bases and V 8 bases, and 9 bases lay outside the gene matches. The CDR3 length is 14 residues. As DNA, the CDR3 is TGTGCCAGCGTACCGGGACTAGCGGCTCCCGAGCAGTACTTC. Encoded protein: CASVPGLAAPEQYF.

The chain joins TRBV12-3 or TRBV12-4 to TRBJ2-3, with 8 bases fitting TRBD2. This CDR3 region has 15 residues. Losses at the gene ends were 6 bases for V and 7 bases for J; bases not matched to a gene: 12. CDR3 protein: CASSRGVAGRNTQYF. The CDR3 DNA is TGTGCCAGCAGCCGTGGAGTAGCGGGAAGGAATACGCAGTATTTT.

To note about this clonotype: The junction and the germline gene differ at one end; a read error may be behind it. This sequence joins TRBV3-1 and TRBJ1-1, with D uncertain. Germline values: CDR1 LGHDT, CDR2 YNNKEL (reference sequence). The CDR3 loop spans 15 amino acids. The CDR3, as DNA: TGTGCCGGCAGCCAAGCGACGGTTGTGAACACTGAAGCTTTCTTT. Translating gives CAGSQATVVNTEAFF.

The chain has TRBV4-3 and TRBJ1-1; tentative D call: TRBD1 (5 bases). The V gene's germline CDR1 is LGHNA and CDR2 YSLEER. CDR3 length: 15 residues. Trimming shortened V by 0 bases and J by 5 bases, and 13 bases separated the two germline ends. The CDR3, as DNA: TGCGCCAGCAGCCAAGAGTATGCAGGGTGGACTGAAGCTTTCTTT. It is translated as CASSQEYAGWTEAFF.

This clonotype has more than one count but fewer than ten. The chain recombines TRBV29-1 with TRBJ1-2, with TRBD1 matching over 8 bases. The CDR3 is made up of 14 amino acids. V lost 1 base, J lost 2 bases, and 3 bases stayed unmatched. The germline CDR1 and CDR2 sequences are SQVTM and ANQGSEA. The CDR3 DNA reads as TGCAGCGTTGAAGGGGGACAGGTGAACTATGGCTACACCTTC. Protein: CSVEGGQVNYGYTF.